This T cell receptor (beta chain) was captured by sequencing in a study of PD-L1 blockade in urothelial cancer. Study as a whole: Blood analysis took place 3 weeks (second dose) and 6 weeks after treatment start. Median T cell yield from blood was approximately 130,000.

Generated by immunoSEQ multiplex PCR, the TCRdb table keeps only in-frame clones and is missing some. The sample consists of around 49,000 clones, almost 85% of them appearing once. Time point of the sample: peripheral blood 6 weeks after treatment start. This CDR3 is built from 16 residues. CDR1 KGHSH and CDR2 LQKENI come from the germline V gene. The junction had 10 bases not matched to a gene; V was cut back by 0 bases and J by 6 bases. The specimen comprised PBMCs, sampled around atezolizumab (anti-PD-L1) treatment. This chain links TRBV18 with TRBJ1-1; TRBD1 matches at 7 bases. The sequence was collected from a man aged 55-75 years with urothelial cancer. The CDR3 reads CASSPPSTGSRSEAFF. The CDR3 DNA reads as TGTGCCAGCTCACCACCGTCGACAGGGTCGCGCTCTGAAGCTTTCTTT.